This TCR beta chain was sequenced for a study of radiation and T cells in renal cell carcinoma. Comments on this clone: Its specificity is unknown.

V was pared by 0 bases and J by 3 bases, with 10 bases between. From germline, CDR1 is SGDLS and CDR2 YYNGEE. CDR3 size: 15 residues. Here immunoSEQ multiplex PCR was the method, and the copy in TCRdb shows in-frame clones only, minus some. This repertoire shows 50,000 to 75,000 clones, over 70% found once; its top ten account for about 7.1%. Points from the study as a whole: No pretreatment tumor biopsies were available for baseline clonotypes.

Indicated time point: baseline pretreatment blood. Treatment indicated: 15 Gy SBRT to primary tumor, nephrectomy 4 weeks later. This material consisted of blood, taken from a patient whose treatment included radiotherapy and nephrectomy. The TCR was taken from a man in his sixties with renal cell carcinoma. This chain uses TRBV9 with TRBJ1-3, with D possibly TRBD1 on 6 matching bases. This CDR3 is CASSVEGVGGNTIYF. The CDR3 region has the DNA TGTGCCAGCAGCGTAGAGGGGGTCGGTGGAAACACCATATATTTT.